This TCR beta chain was sequenced in a study of blood T cell repertoires in COVID-19. Across the study: Sites across the United States, Italy and Spain contributed samples from acute and convalescent COVID-19.

TCRdb's table, derived via immunoSEQ multiplex PCR, lists solely in-frame clones and lacks some. There are some 230,000 clones in the sample; roughly 80% occur only once, and roughly 4.6% lies in the top ten. CDR3 length: 13 residues. The V end was cut by 5 bases, the J end by 4 bases, with 9 bases between. Per germline, CDR1 SGHTA and CDR2 FQGNSA. With respect to this clone: The same CDR3 also results from other DNA sequences found in this sample.

The source of this sequence is a woman aged 55-70 years who had recovered from COVID-19. Material: peripheral blood. The V call is TRBV7-2, the J call TRBJ1-5; unclear D gene. CDR3 sequence reads: CASSVRGNQPQHF. CDR3 bases: TGTGCCAGCAGCGTCCGGGGTAATCAGCCCCAGCATTTT.